This T cell receptor beta chain was captured by sequencing in a study of cytomegalovirus exposure and HLA in healthy donors. In the study overall: The roughly 110 validation repertoires were produced on the same platform as the roughly 660 repertoires of the first cohort. This was reported in a later analysis. Study outcomes and limitations: The authors listed around 150 TCR beta chains as cytomegalovirus-associated. Generally TCR sequences proved uncommon, though certain public TCRs appeared in numerous donors. In a later analysis, first-cohort TCR clusters were found to tend to co-occur in the approximately 110 validation repertoires.

As for this clone: The antigen is not known.

Data came from immunoSEQ multiplex PCR; TCRdb stores just in-frame clones and leaves some out. This sample carries around 250,000 clones, less than 95% of them seen once, and the ten largest clones take 3.1%. The receptor was derived from a woman younger than 45 in good health and CMV-seronegative. The material sequenced was PBMCs.

CDR3 in amino acids: CASSADFYNEQFF. The CDR3 nucleotides are TGTGCCAGTAGTGCAGACTTCTACAATGAGCAGTTCTTC. The chain employs TRBV19 and TRBJ2-1; D gene ambiguous. V was pared by 5 bases and J by 3 bases, with 8 bases between. This CDR3 spans 13 amino acids. The germline V gene has CDR1 LNHDA and CDR2 SQIVND (reference sequence).